Following are 14 T cell receptor beta chains from one sample sequenced in a study of identifying expanded T cells in peripheral blood. Clones were sequenced by immunoSEQ multiplex PCR, and TCRdb holds only the in-frame ones, with some missing. The sample has some 96,000 clones, 80% to 90% seen once. Sequenced: blood. The origin of the receptors is a person aged 18-70 years in good health.

This rearrangement joins TRBV6-4 to TRBJ2-1; 7 positions agree with TRBD2. The CDR3 runs to 13 residues. The germline V gene encodes CDR1 MRHNA and CDR2 SNTAGT. Germline trimming cut 2 bases from V and 6 bases from J; bases unmatched to any gene: 1. Here the CDR3 reads CASSDERGNEQFF. The CDR3 DNA sequence: TGTGCCAGCAGTGACGAGCGGGGCAATGAGCAGTTCTTC.

This chain uses TRBV10-3 with TRBJ1-3, with 8 bases matching TRBD1. Germline-derived CDR1 and CDR2 are ENHRY and SYGVKD. The CDR3 has 17 residues. The trim removed 4 bases at V and 4 bases at J, leaving 12 bases unmatched. CDR3 sequence: CAISARVGQGAGNTIYF. The CDR3 bases are TGTGCCATCAGTGCCAGGGTTGGACAGGGAGCCGGAAACACCATATATTTT.

This sequence joins TRBV5-1 and TRBJ1-4, with 9 positions matching TRBD1. With 4 bases clipped from V and 6 bases from J, the junction kept 7 bases outside the gene matches. This CDR3 has 15 residues. CDR1 is SGHRS, CDR2 YFSETQ, per germline. DNA for the CDR3: TGCGCCAGCAGCCAGACAGGGGGTATATATGAAAAACTGTTTTTT. This encodes CASSQTGGIYEKLFF.

V usage is TRBV2 and J usage is TRBJ1-3, with D unclear. Per germline, CDR1 SNHLY and CDR2 FYNNEI. CDR3 size: 15 residues. V gave up 8 bases and J gave up 4 bases, with 18 bases separating them. The CDR3 loop reads CASSPPGGRGNTIYF. The CDR3 region has the DNA TGTGCCAGCTCCCCCCCGGGTGGGAGGGGAAACACCATATATTTT.

This chain uses TRBV5-1 with TRBJ1-1; D may be TRBD1 (6 bases). Per the germline V gene, CDR1 is SGHRS and CDR2 is YFSETQ. V was trimmed by 7 bases and J by 5 bases, leaving 18 bases between them. The CDR3 extends over 14 amino acids. The CDR3 region is CASRAEGEWTEAFF. In nucleotides, the CDR3 is TGCGCCAGCCGGGCGGAGGGGGAGTGGACTGAAGCTTTCTTT.

The rearrangement links TRBV6-5 to TRBJ1-5, with D uncertain. V was pared by 5 bases and J by 6 bases, with 11 bases between. Germline V CDR1 and CDR2: MNHEY, SVGAGI. There are 13 residues in the CDR3. The CDR3 here is CASSRLASQPQHF. In DNA, the CDR3 is TGTGCCAGCAGTCGCCTGGCAAGTCAGCCCCAGCATTTT.

The chain links TRBV6-1 to TRBJ1-4, with no clear D. The V gene lost 1 base and the J gene lost 2 bases, with 8 bases spanning the gap. CDR1 and CDR2 (germline): MNHNS, SASEGT. The CDR3 length is 15 residues. The CDR3 nucleotides read TGTGCCAGCAGTGAAGGGGGAGCGACTAATGAAAAACTGTTTTTT. Its translation: CASSEGGATNEKLFF.

The chain combines TRBV9 with TRBJ2-1; D is perhaps TRBD1 or TRBD2 (6 bases each). The germline V gene encodes CDR1 SGDLS and CDR2 YYNGEE. Trimming pared 0 bases from V and 6 bases from J, leaving 13 bases between. The CDR3 runs 15 residues. CDR3 nucleotide sequence: TGTGCCAGCAGCGTAGCTGGGGGGCGCGGCAATGAGCAGTTCTTC. Translated, it gives CASSVAGGRGNEQFF.

V is TRBV15 and J is TRBJ2-1, with D possibly being TRBD2 (5 bases). V dropped 2 bases and J dropped 0 bases, with 8 bases sitting between them. CDR3 size: 15 residues. The V gene's germline CDR1 is LNHNV and CDR2 YYDKDF (reference sequence). The CDR3 loop reads CATSRPGGSYNEQFF. The CDR3 nucleotides read TGTGCCACCAGCAGACCCGGAGGCTCCTACAATGAGCAGTTCTTC.

V usage is TRBV29-1 and J usage is TRBJ1-1; 9 bases are shared with TRBD1. The length of the CDR3 is 12 residues. Per germline, CDR1 SQVTM and CDR2 ANQGSEA. After removal of 2 bases from V and 9 bases from J, the junction contained 4 bases not matched to a gene. Here the CDR3 reads CSVERDREKAFF. CDR3 sequence (DNA): TGCAGCGTTGAACGGGACAGGGAAAAAGCTTTCTTT.

The CDR3 loop reads CAWSVGQGLDTQYF. The DNA for the CDR3 is TGTGCCTGGAGTGTGGGACAGGGGCTTGATACGCAGTATTTT. This chain links TRBV30 with TRBJ2-3; 10 bases agree with TRBD1. The CDR3 has 14 residues. The germline V gene encodes CDR1 GTSNPN and CDR2 SVGIG (reference sequence). Trimming took 0 bases from V and 6 from J; bases not matched to a gene: 3.

The chain couples TRBV5-1 to TRBJ2-1; 8 bases map to TRBD1. This CDR3 contains 17 residues. The germline V gene encodes CDR1 SGHRS and CDR2 YFSETQ. V lost 2 bases to trimming and J lost 3 bases; unmatched junction nucleotides: 10. CDR3 sequence: CASSFYGTGQLYNEQFF. In nucleotides, the CDR3 is TGCGCCAGCAGCTTCTATGGGACAGGCCAACTCTACAATGAGCAGTTCTTC.

The V call is TRBV4-3, the J call TRBJ1-2; D unresolved. Looked up from germline, CDR1 is LGHNA and CDR2 is YSLEER. The V gene lost 0 bases and the J gene lost 4 bases, with 12 bases spanning the gap. The CDR3 is 15 residues long. Here the CDR3 DNA reads TGCGCCAGCAGCCAAGAGCTGAGTTTCGGCTATGGCTACACCTTC. Amino acid sequence: CASSQELSFGYGYTF.

The chain employs TRBV10-3 and TRBJ1-5, with a tentative D call TRBD1 (5 bases). Germline CDR1 and CDR2: ENHRY and SYGVKD. The CDR3 extends over 12 amino acids. V was shortened by 11 bases and J by 4 bases, with 12 bases between the two germline ends. The CDR3 DNA is TGTGCCGTAGGGACGGATAATCAGCCCCAGCATTTT. It specifies CAVGTDNQPQHF.